Listed below are T cell receptor beta chains from one sample, sequenced in a study of CD4 and CD8 cells across lung adenocarcinoma regions. TCRdb processed the PCR reads anew with MiXCR; each CDR3 protein has one entry. This sample yields over 20,000 distinct CDR3 sequences, of which around 51% are seen a single time; roughly a quarter belongs to the top ten. The sample comprised CD8+ T cells from the center of a lung tumor. The receptors here all came from a female donor with lung adenocarcinoma. The CD4 and CD8 labels of this study may be unreliable. The CDR3 runs from the conserved cysteine through the conserved F or W.

>TRBV6-1
CASIRSSGADTQYF
>TRBV6-5
CASSYSFQGNTDTQYF
>TRBV10-1
CASSGPEGGEQFF
>TRBV6-1
CASSQREQVTDTQYF
>TRBV20-1
CSANHNTPDNEQFF
>TRBV3-1
CASSQVNGVQETQYF
>TRBV28
CASSRTGPEQFF
>TRBV6-5
CASSYSLGEGNEQFF
>TRBV5-5
CASSFGQSSGEAFF
>TRBV27
CASGQGGRDQETQYF
>TRBV27
CASGGLGDGDQETQYF
>TRBV27
CAGRAPGAGSTYTQFF
>TRBV27
CAGLCLTDIQYF
>TRBV4-1
CASSPDELAGSSYNEQFF
>TRBV7-2
CASSSKTSSIVRGPKETQYF
>TRBV6-5
CASSYSRQPNTGELFF
>TRBV10-1
CASSLAGGNEQFF
>TRBV20-1
CSAPGQGLQETQYF
>TRBV7-3
CASSLGLADGYEQFF
>TRBV10-3
CAISEATKGLAGRPLTDTQYF
>TRBV27
CASRPGVGLTDTQYF
>TRBV6-1
CASSEDRARDEQYF
>TRBV7-6
CASSLISGEETQFF
>TRBV4-1
CASSQGTGGNTEAFF
>TRBV4-2
CASSQDLGGPTVAKNIQYF
>TRBV27
CASSPDRMIAGYTF
>TRBV6-5
CASSYSGRGYEQYF
>TRBV27
CASSQNRFQGQSKETQYF
>TRBV6-5
CASSSSLGHLNEQFF
>TRBV25-1
CASSIQGVKEQFF
>TRBV12-3/TRBV12-4
CASSPMQGSDTQYF
>TRBV4-1
CASSQGITGVHSFGANVLTF
>TRBV14
CASSPARGGEFF
>TRBV10-2
CAARGGRDQDTQYF
>TRBV6-1
CARALEGLDTDTQYF
>TRBV27
CASGGLVQKIQYF
>TRBV27
CASSLKGHGGKNTQYF
>TRBV10-1
CASSEGTSWGEQYF
>TRBV27
CASSFRGPDTQYF
>TRBV10-3
CATGTGAKDTQYF
>TRBV6-5
CASSLGLAGGPNTGEQYF
>TRBV27
CASIQGRRDADTQYF
>TRBV6-1
CASRRGQGSTDTQYF
>TRBV24-1
CATSDLRSGTDTQYF
>TRBV27
CGSGPQETQYF
>TRBV27
CASGGREQKTQYF
>TRBV20-1
CSARDRTSGSDLNEQFF
>TRBV7-2
CASSPYYEQYF
>TRBV27
CASSLNLAGVLAGELFF
>TRBV10-3
CAGGGGRAQEIQYF
>TRBV11-2
CASSPNLINEQFF
>TRBV27
CASSLNPTDTQYF
>TRBV10-3
CAIATNSDTQYF
>TRBV6-1
CAGLEGRDQEIQYF